This is a list of T cell receptor beta chains from one sample in a study of blood T cell repertoires in COVID-19. Profiled with immunoSEQ multiplex PCR; TCRdb holds only in-frame clones, not every one. The sample shows around 250,000 clones, about 86% of them seen only once. Sequencing used PBMCs or T cells enriched from blood (not recorded which). Receptor source: a man aged 45-65 years who had recovered from COVID-19. Each CDR3 is given with its conserved first and last residue. Fields, in order: CDR3 protein, CDR3 DNA, D gene, V gene, clone size, J gene. D genes are given only for firm matches. Not every row has a clone size; where given, it reads once, few, many or a size class.

CASSFYRVGEAFF TGTGCCAGCAGCTTCTACAGGGTGGGGGAAGCTTTCTTT . TRBV5-4 . TRBJ1-1
CASSLRTGTWREGLDEQYF TGTGCCAGCAGCCTTCGGACAGGGACGTGGCGGGAGGGCCTTGACGAGCAGTACTTC . TRBV7-9 once TRBJ2-7
CASSSGIGSYEQYF TGTGCCAGCAGTTCCGGGATTGGCTCCTACGAGCAGTACTTC . TRBV28 . TRBJ2-7
CASSVDRGAYEQYF TGTGCCAGCAGTGTAGACAGGGGCGCCTACGAGCAGTACTTC TRBD1 TRBV27 . TRBJ2-7
CASSSLQGTEAFF TGTGCCAGCAGCTCCCTCCAGGGGACTGAAGCTTTCTTT . TRBV7-6 few TRBJ1-1
CASSQEPGNLLETQYF TGTGCCAGCAGCCAAGAACCCGGGAACCTTCTGGAGACCCAGTACTTC . TRBV4-2 . TRBJ2-5
CASSLARAHSIGELFF TGTGCCAGCAGCTTAGCGAGGGCCCACTCGATCGGGGAGCTGTTTTTT . TRBV7-2 once TRBJ2-2
CASSLRAGAGNQPQHF TGTGCCAGCAGTTTAAGGGCAGGGGCGGGCAATCAGCCCCAGCATTTT . TRBV28 . TRBJ1-5
CASSTTVTGNTIYF TGTGCCAGCAGCACGACAGTTACAGGAAACACCATATATTTT . TRBV7-6 . TRBJ1-3
CASSPAAGSAFF TGTGCCAGCAGCCCCGCTGCAGGGTCAGCTTTCTTT . TRBV7-8 once TRBJ1-1
CASSHGAGLTDTQYF TGTGCCAGCAGCCACGGGGCGGGACTCACAGATACGCAGTATTTT . TRBV11-2 . TRBJ2-3